The 25 T cell receptor beta chains below were found in one sample sequenced in a study of monozygotic twins with inflammatory bowel disease (dated 2019 in TCRdb). The protocol used for the library was 5' RACE. Sequencing used an Illumina HiSeq 2500. One entry per CDR3 protein sequence results from the TCRdb reprocessing of the reads, with DNA left out. The sample's table lists a count of 150,000 to 200,000 distinct CDR3 sequences. Of the sample, around 2.8% falls within the top ten clones. Sequencing was carried out using blood. The receptors shown here come from a human donor with ulcerative colitis or Crohn's disease, or a healthy co-twin of an affected twin (not recorded which).

V and J are TRBV15 and TRBJ2-3. Germline CDR1 is LNHNV and CDR2 is YYDKDF (reference sequence). This CDR3 spans 16 amino acids. CDR3 protein: CATSRGAWGSTDTQYF.

The chain employs TRBV20-1 and TRBJ2-2; there is no DNA to check the TCRdb D call of TRBD1. Per germline, CDR1 DFQATT and CDR2 SNEGSKA (reference sequence). The CDR3 runs 13 residues. The CDR3 loop reads CSARQELTGELFF.

V usage is TRBV5-1 and J usage is TRBJ2-2; TCRdb's D call of TRBD1 is untestable without DNA. The germline V gene has CDR1 SGHRS and CDR2 YFSETQ. CDR3 length: 16 amino acids. The CDR3 reads CASSFSGRSNTGELFF.

The V gene is TRBV6-4, the J gene TRBJ1-4; TCRdb names TRBD1, which stays unverified in the absence of DNA. The CDR3 length is 13 residues. Germline lookup yields CDR1 MRHNA and CDR2 SNTAGT. The CDR3: CASSPQGNEKLFF.

This chain connects TRBV10-3 to TRBJ2-5; there is no DNA to check the TCRdb D call of TRBD1. Germline loops: CDR1 ENHRY, CDR2 SYGVKD. The CDR3 is 15 amino acids. The CDR3 region is CAISRRDRRQETQYF.

The chain combines TRBV28 with TRBJ2-7. The CDR3 is made up of 11 amino acids. Germline lookup yields CDR1 MDHEN and CDR2 SYDVKM. The CDR3 protein is CATAVAYEQYF.

V is TRBV29-1 and J is TRBJ2-7; the TCRdb call, TRBD1, lacks DNA for checking. CDR1 SQVTM and CDR2 ANQGSEA come from the germline V gene. This CDR3 is built from 13 residues. The CDR3 sequence is CSVVIYRDYEQYF.

The gene calls are TRBV7-3 and TRBJ2-2. The CDR3 covers 16 residues. Germline loops: CDR1 SGHTA, CDR2 FQGTGA. The CDR3 sequence: CASSPRNRLQNGELFF.

This chain joins TRBV12-3 or TRBV12-4 and TRBJ2-1; TCRdb gives TRBD1 as the D gene, but with no DNA this cannot be confirmed. The CDR3 has 14 residues. This chain's CDR3 is CASRQTGGGNEQFF.

V usage is TRBV7-2 and J usage is TRBJ1-2. Per the germline V gene, CDR1 is SGHTA and CDR2 is FQGNSA. This CDR3 spans 12 amino acids. The CDR3 loop is CASSLEAGSYTF.

The chain employs TRBV28 and TRBJ2-1; TCRdb outputs TRBD2, but without DNA this stays unchecked. Germline V gives CDR1 MDHEN, CDR2 SYDVKM. The CDR3 is made up of 17 amino acids. The CDR3 here is CASSELAGVLRRNEQFF.

The chain carries TRBV5-6 and TRBJ2-5; TCRdb picks TRBD1, but there is no DNA to check that call. The CDR3 totals 14 residues. The germline CDR1 and CDR2 sequences are SGHDT and YYEEEE. Here the CDR3 reads CASSSTGVEETQYF.

This chain connects TRBV7-8 to TRBJ1-6; TCRdb indicates TRBD1, and absent DNA this call remains unverified. The CDR3 contains 16 residues. The germline V gene encodes CDR1 SGHVS and CDR2 FQNEAQ. Here the CDR3 reads CASSEDRVVYNSPLHF.

The V gene is TRBV6-5, the J gene TRBJ2-1; with no DNA, the TCRdb D assignment of TRBD2 cannot be verified. Looked up from germline, CDR1 is MNHEY and CDR2 is SVGAGI. The CDR3 consists of 13 residues. CDR3 loop: CASSWDLSNEQFF.

V is TRBV5-1 and J is TRBJ1-6; absent DNA, TCRdb's TRBD1 call cannot be checked. Germline V gene lookup returns CDR1 SGHRS and CDR2 YFSETQ. This CDR3 spans 14 amino acids. CDR3: CASTGGDVNSPLHF.

V is TRBV21-1 and J is TRBJ2-1; the TCRdb D gene call, TRBD1, has no DNA to confirm it. TRBV21-1 is a documented pseudogene. The CDR3 is made up of 17 amino acids. The CDR3 sequence is CASSTKGYGGPYNEQFF.

The chain joins TRBV18 to TRBJ1-5. Germline assignment: CDR1 KGHSH and CDR2 LQKENI. The CDR3 consists of 13 residues. The CDR3 sequence: CASSPGRNQPQHF.

The V gene is TRBV9, the J gene TRBJ1-4; the TRBD1 assignment by TCRdb is unverifiable without DNA. CDR1 is SGDLS and CDR2 is YYNGEE in the germline V gene. The CDR3 runs to 15 residues. The CDR3 protein is CASSAAGTGLEKLFF.

This chain uses TRBV24-1 with TRBJ2-3; TCRdb reports TRBD1, a call that lacks DNA to check it against. Germline V lookup: CDR1 KGHDR, CDR2 SFDVKD. This CDR3 is built from 16 residues. CDR3: CATSARGQGSTDTQYF.

The chain recombines TRBV24-1 with TRBJ2-1; TCRdb's D call, TRBD1, is unchecked because there is no DNA. This CDR3 region has 16 residues. CDR1 and CDR2 (germline): KGHDR, SFDVKD. The CDR3 reads CATSDQGVESYNEQFF.

The rearrangement links TRBV12-3 or TRBV12-4 to TRBJ1-2. The CDR3 has 12 residues. CDR3 residues: CASSRTDYGYTF.

V and J are TRBV28 and TRBJ2-3; as DNA is missing, the TRBD1 call by TCRdb cannot be tested. The CDR3 loop spans 13 amino acids. The germline CDR1 and CDR2 sequences are MDHEN and SYDVKM. CDR3 sequence: CASSSVRGAPQYF.

This sequence joins TRBV7-9 and TRBJ2-2. This CDR3 spans 15 amino acids. The germline V gene has CDR1 SEHNR and CDR2 FQNEAQ (reference sequence). The CDR3 spells CASSPKVANTGELFF.

The V and J genes are TRBV7-9 and TRBJ2-5; without DNA, the TCRdb call of TRBD1 cannot be checked. Looked up from germline, CDR1 is SEHNR and CDR2 is FQNEAQ (reference sequence). This CDR3 comprises 13 residues. CDR3 loop: CASSPPSGETQYF.

The rearrangement uses TRBV4-3 and TRBJ2-7; without DNA, the TCRdb call of TRBD2 cannot be checked. CDR3 length: 14 amino acids. Germline lookup yields CDR1 LGHNA and CDR2 YSLEER. CDR3: CASSQENSGYEQYF.